This TCR beta chain was captured by sequencing in a study of T cell responses to AZD1222 COVID-19 vaccine. For the study at large: Timing groups of about 4 and about 12 weeks for second doses were pooled.

General study findings and limits: Spike-specific TCR depth and breadth grew after two AZD1222 doses.

Sequenced by immunoSEQ multiplex PCR; TCRdb stores in-frame clones only, minus some. The profile shows about 150,000 clones, 90% to 95% of them singletons. Points on this clone: What it binds is unknown.

The CDR3 extends over 15 amino acids. V lost 5 bases to trimming and J lost 1 base, with 12 bases between them. Germline loops: CDR1 SGHTA, CDR2 FQGNSA. V and J are TRBV7-2 and TRBJ1-5; possibly TRBD1 for D (6 bases). This clonotype was sampled from an adult in good health. Sequences were derived from peripheral blood, sampled on day 0 of AZD1222 vaccination. The CDR3 DNA reads TGTGCCAGCAGCCCGGACAGTGTAAGCAATCAGCCCCAGCATTTT. It codes for CASSPDSVSNQPQHF.